This T cell receptor beta chain came from a study of blood T cell repertoires in COVID-19. Study as a whole: The cDNA or gDNA used as material had been derived from T cells, B-cell-depleted T cells, or PBMCs.

The ends were cut back, 4 bases at V and 0 bases at J, with 15 bases in the middle. Germline CDR1 and CDR2: SGHVS and FQNEAQ. CDR3 size: 16 residues. Generated by immunoSEQ multiplex PCR, the TCRdb table keeps only in-frame clones and is missing some. The sample lists about 94,000 clones; roughly 80% were seen once. The clonotype originates from a human donor in a cohort sampled during active COVID-19. The rearrangement joins TRBV7-8 to TRBJ1-2; the D gene is possibly TRBD1 (6 bases). The sequencing sample was made of peripheral blood. CDR3 protein: CASSSLVGAPNYGYTF. CDR3 nucleotide sequence: TGTGCCAGCAGCTCCTTGGTGGGGGCTCCTAACTATGGCTACACCTTC.